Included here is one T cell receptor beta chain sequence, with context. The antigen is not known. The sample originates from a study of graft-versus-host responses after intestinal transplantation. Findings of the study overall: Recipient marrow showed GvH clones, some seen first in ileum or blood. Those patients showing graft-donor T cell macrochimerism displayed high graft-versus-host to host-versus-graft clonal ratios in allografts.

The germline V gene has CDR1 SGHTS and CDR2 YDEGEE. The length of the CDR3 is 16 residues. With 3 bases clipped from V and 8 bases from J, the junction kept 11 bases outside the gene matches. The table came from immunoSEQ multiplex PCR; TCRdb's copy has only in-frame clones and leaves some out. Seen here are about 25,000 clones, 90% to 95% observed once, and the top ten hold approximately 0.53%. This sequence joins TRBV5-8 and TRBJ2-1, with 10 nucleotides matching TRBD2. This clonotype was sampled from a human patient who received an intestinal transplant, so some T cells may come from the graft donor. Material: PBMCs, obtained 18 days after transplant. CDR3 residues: CASSSILAGLNDEQFF. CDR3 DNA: TGTGCCAGCAGCTCCATACTAGCGGGGTTAAATGATGAGCAGTTCTTC.